This passage covers 20 T cell receptor beta chains from one sample sequenced in a study of blood T cell repertoires in COVID-19. The table came from immunoSEQ multiplex PCR; TCRdb's copy has only in-frame clones and leaves some out. Among roughly 120,000 clones, approximately 83% were seen once, and the ten largest hold 11%. The sequenced material came from peripheral blood. Receptor source: a man older than 75 with acute or convalescent COVID-19.

This chain links TRBV5-1 with TRBJ2-2, with D maybe TRBD2 (6 bases). V lost 1 base to trimming and J lost 1 base, with 11 bases between them. CDR3 length: 16 residues. Germline V CDR1 and CDR2: SGHRS, YFSETQ. The chain's CDR3 is CASSLYAAGNTGELFF. The CDR3 region has the DNA TGCGCCAGCAGCTTGTACGCAGCGGGGAACACCGGGGAGCTGTTTTTT.

The table lists this clone with a count of one. The chain is built from TRBV7-2 and TRBJ2-2, with 8 positions matching TRBD1. The CDR3 covers 15 residues. Germline trimming cut 6 bases from V and 4 bases from J; bases unmatched to any gene: 7. Germline values: CDR1 SGHTA, CDR2 FQGNSA. CDR3 DNA sequence: TGTGCCAGCAGTTCATGGACAGGGTCCACCGGGGAGCTGTTTTTT. Amino acids: CASSSWTGSTGELFF.

This clone was seen just once. The V gene is TRBV30, the J gene TRBJ2-1; TRBD2 matches 8 bases. From germline, CDR1 is GTSNPN and CDR2 SVGIG (reference sequence). The CDR3 consists of 15 residues. Germline trimming cut 4 bases from V and 10 bases from J; bases unmatched to any gene: 15. The CDR3 DNA is TGTGCCTGGACCGAGGTAGCGGGACGACAAGGGGAGCAGTTCTTC. Residues: CAWTEVAGRQGEQFF.

The genes are TRBV9 and TRBJ2-2; D remains ambiguous. This CDR3 has 13 amino acids. In germline, CDR1 is SGDLS, CDR2 YYNGEE. V lost 3 bases to trimming and J lost 3 bases, with 6 bases between them. DNA of the CDR3: TGTGCCAGCAGCGACCGGGACACCGGGGAGCTGTTTTTT. It translates to CASSDRDTGELFF. Filled out from reference TRBV9 and TRBJ2-2, the complete variable domain reads DSGVTQTPKHLITATGQRVTLRCSPRSGDLSVYWYQQSLDQGLQFLIQYYNGEERAKGNILERFSAQQFPDLHSELNLSSLELGDSALYFCASSDRDTGELFFGEGSRLTVL.

The genes are TRBV5-6 and TRBJ2-3; 8 nucleotides match TRBD2. J was trimmed by 4 bases and V by 3 bases; bases with no gene match: 10. Germline V gene sequence: CDR1 SGHDT, CDR2 YYEEEE. The CDR3 length is 16 residues. Written as DNA, the CDR3 is TGTGCCAGCAGCTGGAGGGCGGGGGGACACCCAGATACGCAGTATTTT. Its protein is CASSWRAGGHPDTQYF.

V usage is TRBV10-3 and J usage is TRBJ2-3; possible D gene TRBD1, 5 bases. The germline V gene has CDR1 ENHRY and CDR2 SYGVKD. CDR3 length: 15 amino acids. V shed 2 bases and J shed 0 bases, with 9 bases lying between them. DNA of the CDR3: TGTGCCATCAGTGAGGGGGCCCCTAGCACAGATACGCAGTATTTT. Translated: CAISEGAPSTDTQYF.

The V and J genes are TRBV9 and TRBJ2-7; D not certain. The V gene lost 4 bases and the J gene lost 2 bases, with 4 bases spanning the gap. The CDR3 runs to 11 residues. Germline CDR1 and CDR2: SGDLS and YYNGEE. This CDR3 reads CASSPAYEQYF. DNA of the CDR3: TGTGCCAGCAGCCCAGCCTACGAGCAGTACTTC.

The chain joins TRBV27 to TRBJ2-1; D may be TRBD1 (6 bases). The CDR3 runs to 13 residues. V dropped 6 bases and J dropped 9 bases, with 15 bases sitting between them. The germline gives CDR1 MNHEY, CDR2 SMNVEV (reference sequence). The CDR3 reads CASSPPVQGEQFF. The CDR3 DNA reads as TGTGCCAGCAGCCCTCCAGTACAGGGTGAGCAGTTCTTC.

CDR3 nucleotides: TGTGCCAGCTCACCCAGTGGAGGAGGACTAGCGGGATACAATGAGCAGTTCTTC. Residues: CASSPSGGGLAGYNEQFF. This chain connects TRBV18 to TRBJ2-1; 12 bases line up with TRBD2. The V and J ends lost 3 bases and 4 bases, in that order; junction bases with no gene match: 10. The CDR3 covers 18 residues. The V gene's germline CDR1 is KGHSH and CDR2 LQKENI.

This clone showed up just a few times. The V and J genes are TRBV5-1 and TRBJ1-1, with 7 bases fitting TRBD1. V lost 0 bases, J lost 6 bases, and 2 bases stayed unmatched. The CDR3 totals 13 residues. Germline assignment: CDR1 SGHRS and CDR2 YFSETQ. This chain's CDR3 is CASSLGQGAEAFF. The CDR3 DNA is TGCGCCAGCAGCTTGGGGCAGGGGGCTGAAGCTTTCTTT.

The rearrangement joins TRBV19 to TRBJ1-2; maybe TRBD1 (5 bases). V was shortened by 6 bases and J by 8 bases, with 10 bases between the two germline ends. Germline-derived CDR1 and CDR2 are LNHDA and SQIVND (reference sequence). The CDR3 sequence is 11 residues long. CDR3 loop: CASRQGRGYTF. CDR3 DNA: TGTGCCAGTAGGCAGGGAAGAGGCTACACCTTC.

This clone was counted between two and nine times. This chain joins TRBV12-5 and TRBJ2-1, with D perhaps TRBD2 (6 bases). This CDR3 spans 15 amino acids. Germline loops: CDR1 LGHNT, CDR2 FRNRAP. Trimming removed 0 bases from V and 9 bases from J, with 15 bases in between. Here the CDR3 DNA reads TGTGCTAGTGGTTTGGTACATAAGGGCGGGATTGAGCAGTTCTTC. Its translation: CASGLVHKGGIEQFF.

This chain joins TRBV6-5 and TRBJ2-7; 7 bases are shared with TRBD2. CDR1 and CDR2 from the germline V gene are MNHEY and SVGAGI. Losses at the gene ends were 7 bases for V and 0 bases for J; bases not matched to a gene: 6. The CDR3 has 14 residues. The CDR3 reads CASMKGGDSYEQYF. CDR3 nucleotides: TGTGCCAGCATGAAGGGAGGGGACTCCTACGAGCAGTACTTC.

The J gene is TRBJ1-2, the V gene TRBV5-6; D is unclear. The CDR3 length is 15 residues. Between the trimmed V and J ends, which lost 0 bases and 0 bases, there was a span of 9 bases. CDR1 SGHDT and CDR2 YYEEEE come from the germline V gene. CDR3 bases: TGTGCCAGCAGCTTGGGAGGGAGAGCTAACTATGGCTACACCTTC. Translating it yields CASSLGGRANYGYTF.

The V call is TRBV5-5, the J call TRBJ2-7, with D possibly TRBD2 on 5 matching bases. The germline V and J ends were trimmed by 2 bases and 2 bases, with 11 bases remaining between them. There are 14 residues in the CDR3. Germline CDR1 and CDR2: SGHKS and YYEKEE (reference sequence). This CDR3 reads CASSFAKEAYEQYF. The CDR3 DNA reads as TGTGCCAGCAGCTTCGCGAAGGAGGCCTACGAGCAGTACTTC.

The chain links TRBV12-5 to TRBJ2-7; 8 bases agree with TRBD1. This CDR3 spans 14 amino acids. Germline CDR1 and CDR2: LGHNT and FRNRAP. The V and J ends lost 1 base and 2 bases, in that order; junction bases with no gene match: 1. The chain's CDR3 is CASGLAGGTYEQYF. For the CDR3, the DNA is TGTGCTAGTGGTTTGGCAGGGGGCACCTACGAGCAGTACTTC. Looking up the rest from reference TRBV12-5 and TRBJ2-7 gives the full variable domain: DARVTQTPRHKVTEMGQEVTMRCQPILGHNTVFWYRQTMMQGLELLAYFRNRAPLDDSGMPKDRFSAEMPDATLATLKIQPSEPRDSAVYFCASGLAGGTYEQYFGPGTRLTVT.

This chain uses TRBV20-1 with TRBJ1-2, with D perhaps TRBD1 (5 bases). The V gene lost 6 bases and the J gene lost 8 bases, with 13 bases spanning the gap. The CDR3 extends over 11 amino acids. The germline CDR1 and CDR2 sequences are DFQATT and SNEGSKA (reference sequence). The CDR3 loop reads CSAGGIWGYTF. Written as DNA, the CDR3 is TGCAGTGCCGGGGGGATCTGGGGCTACACCTTC.

The gene calls are TRBV6-6 and TRBJ1-2; 8 bases match TRBD1. Looked up from germline, CDR1 is MNHNY and CDR2 is SVGAGI (reference sequence). The CDR3 totals 14 residues. After removal of 4 bases from V and 8 bases from J, the junction contained 9 bases not matched to a gene. CDR3 bases: TGTGCCAGCAGTTTCAATCAGGACAGGGACGGCTACACCTTC. This gives the protein CASSFNQDRDGYTF.

A few counts support this clone. The chain employs TRBV19 and TRBJ1-3, with 7 bases matching TRBD1. J gave up 0 bases and V 3 bases, and 5 bases lay outside the gene matches. CDR1 is LNHDA, CDR2 SQIVND, per germline (reference sequence). The CDR3 has 16 amino acids. CDR3 DNA: TGTGCCAGTAGTATGAGGACAGGAAACTCTGGAAACACCATATATTTT. This translates into CASSMRTGNSGNTIYF.

V gene TRBV25-1 combines with J gene TRBJ1-1; perhaps TRBD1 as D (6 bases). V lost 1 base, J lost 4 bases, and 13 bases lay in between. From germline, CDR1 is MGHDK and CDR2 SYGVNS. The CDR3 has 15 amino acids. In DNA, the CDR3 is TGTGCCAGCAGTGAATTGGACCCAGGGGTCACTGAAGCTTTCTTT. This translates into CASSELDPGVTEAFF.